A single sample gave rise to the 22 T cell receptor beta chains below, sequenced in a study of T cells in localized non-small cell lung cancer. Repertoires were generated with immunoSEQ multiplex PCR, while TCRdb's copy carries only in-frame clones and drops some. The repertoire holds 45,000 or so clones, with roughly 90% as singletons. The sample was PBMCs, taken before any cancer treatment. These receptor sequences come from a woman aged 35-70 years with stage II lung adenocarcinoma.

Here the CDR3 reads CASRGQGANTEAFF. The CDR3 coding sequence is TGTGCCAGCAGAGGGCAGGGGGCGAACACTGAAGCTTTCTTT. The chain has TRBV2 and TRBJ1-1; 8 bases agree with TRBD1. The CDR3 is made up of 14 amino acids. The ends lost 6 bases at V and 1 base at J; junction bases unmatched: 4. CDR1 and CDR2 (germline): SNHLY, FYNNEI.

DNA for the CDR3: TGTGCCAGCAGTGAACTCTGGACTGAAGCTTTCTTT. Encoded protein: CASSELWTEAFF. The chain is built from TRBV2 and TRBJ1-1; no clear D. The CDR3 is 12 residues long. The germline V and J ends were trimmed by 2 bases and 5 bases, with 6 bases remaining between them. Per germline, CDR1 SNHLY and CDR2 FYNNEI.

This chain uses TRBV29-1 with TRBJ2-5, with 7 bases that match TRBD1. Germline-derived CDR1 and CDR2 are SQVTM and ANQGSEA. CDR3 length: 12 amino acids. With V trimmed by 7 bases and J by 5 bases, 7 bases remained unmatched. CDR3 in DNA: TGCAGCGCACGACAGGGCCCGGAGACCCAGTACTTC. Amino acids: CSARQGPETQYF. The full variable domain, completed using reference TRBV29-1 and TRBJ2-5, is SAVISQKPSRDICQRGTSLTIQCQVDSQVTMMFWYRQQPGQSLTLIATANQGSEATYESGFVIDKFPISRPNLTFSTLTVSNMSPEDSSIYLCSARQGPETQYFGPGTRLLVL.

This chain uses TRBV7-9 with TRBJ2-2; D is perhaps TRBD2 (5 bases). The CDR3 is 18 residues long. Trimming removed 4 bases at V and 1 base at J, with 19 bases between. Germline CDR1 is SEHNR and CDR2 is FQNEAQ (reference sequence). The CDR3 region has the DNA TGTGCCAGCAGCTCACTAGGCCGTGGGGTGGAGAACACCGGGGAGCTGTTTTTT. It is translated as CASSSLGRGVENTGELFF.

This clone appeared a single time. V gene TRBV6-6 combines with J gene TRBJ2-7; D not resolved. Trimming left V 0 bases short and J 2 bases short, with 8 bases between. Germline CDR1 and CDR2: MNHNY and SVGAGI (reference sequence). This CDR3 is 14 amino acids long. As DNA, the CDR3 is TGTGCCAGCAGTTACTCCGAAGGTCCCTACGAGCAGTACTTC. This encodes CASSYSEGPYEQYF.

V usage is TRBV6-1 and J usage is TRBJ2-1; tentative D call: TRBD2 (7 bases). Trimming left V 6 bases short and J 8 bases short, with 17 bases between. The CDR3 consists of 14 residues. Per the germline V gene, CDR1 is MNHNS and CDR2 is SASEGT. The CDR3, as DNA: TGTGCCAGCAGGCGCCTCGAAGGGGGGGATGAGCAGTTCTTC. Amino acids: CASRRLEGGDEQFF.

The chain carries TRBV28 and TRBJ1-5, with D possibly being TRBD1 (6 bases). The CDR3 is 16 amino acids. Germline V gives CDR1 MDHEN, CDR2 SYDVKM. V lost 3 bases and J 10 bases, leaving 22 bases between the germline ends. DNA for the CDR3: TGTGCCAGCAGTTTCGGGGGGCCAAGGGGAGGTAGCCCCCAGCATTTT. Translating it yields CASSFGGPRGGSPQHF.

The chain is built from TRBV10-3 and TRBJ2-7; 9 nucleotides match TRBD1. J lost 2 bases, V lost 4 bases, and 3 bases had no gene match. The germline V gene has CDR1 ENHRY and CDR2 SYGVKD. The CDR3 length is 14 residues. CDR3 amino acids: CAISGGQGAYEQYF. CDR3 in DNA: TGTGCCATCAGTGGGGGACAGGGAGCCTACGAGCAGTACTTC.

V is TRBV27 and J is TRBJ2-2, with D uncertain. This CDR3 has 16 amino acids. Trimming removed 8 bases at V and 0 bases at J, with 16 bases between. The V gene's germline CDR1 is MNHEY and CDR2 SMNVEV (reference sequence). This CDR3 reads CASGRKGNANTGELFF. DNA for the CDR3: TGTGCCAGCGGAAGAAAGGGAAACGCGAACACCGGGGAGCTGTTTTTT.

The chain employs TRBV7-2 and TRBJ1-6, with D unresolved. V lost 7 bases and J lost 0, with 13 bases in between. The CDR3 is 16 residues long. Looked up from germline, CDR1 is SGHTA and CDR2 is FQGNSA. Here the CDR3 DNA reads TGTGCCAGCATCCAATCCGGGAGCTCCTATAATTCACCCCTCCACTTT. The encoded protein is CASIQSGSSYNSPLHF.

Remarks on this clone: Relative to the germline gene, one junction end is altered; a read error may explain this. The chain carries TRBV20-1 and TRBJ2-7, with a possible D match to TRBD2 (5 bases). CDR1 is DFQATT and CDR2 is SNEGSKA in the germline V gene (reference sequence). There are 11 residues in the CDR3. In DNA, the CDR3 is TGCAGTACTAGAGGCACCTACGAGCAGTACTTC. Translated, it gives CSTRGTYEQYF.

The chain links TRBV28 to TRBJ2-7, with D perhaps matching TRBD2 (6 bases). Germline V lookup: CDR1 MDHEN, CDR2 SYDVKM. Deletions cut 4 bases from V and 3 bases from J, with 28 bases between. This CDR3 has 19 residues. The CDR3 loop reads CASSSRRRDRLRGLYEQYF. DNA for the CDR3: TGTGCCAGCAGTTCTAGACGCCGGGACCGTCTTAGGGGACTCTACGAGCAGTACTTC.

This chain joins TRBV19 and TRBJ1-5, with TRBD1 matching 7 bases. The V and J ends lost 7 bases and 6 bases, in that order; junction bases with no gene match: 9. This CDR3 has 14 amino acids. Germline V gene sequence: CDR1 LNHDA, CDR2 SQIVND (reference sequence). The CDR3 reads CASTALDRVQPQHF. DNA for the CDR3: TGTGCCAGTACCGCACTCGACAGGGTTCAGCCCCAGCATTTT.

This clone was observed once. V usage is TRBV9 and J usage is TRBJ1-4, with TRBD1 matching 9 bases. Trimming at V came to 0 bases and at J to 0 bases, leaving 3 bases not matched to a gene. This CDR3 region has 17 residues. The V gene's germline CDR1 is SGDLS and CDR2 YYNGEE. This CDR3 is CASSVGGTGTTNEKLFF. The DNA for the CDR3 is TGTGCCAGCAGCGTAGGAGGGACAGGGACAACTAATGAAAAACTGTTTTTT.

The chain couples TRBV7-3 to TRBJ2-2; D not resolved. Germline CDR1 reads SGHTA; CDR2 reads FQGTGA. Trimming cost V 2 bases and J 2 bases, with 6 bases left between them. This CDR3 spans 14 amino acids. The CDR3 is CASSLGVNTGELFF. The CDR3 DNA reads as TGTGCCAGCAGCTTAGGTGTTAACACCGGGGAGCTGTTTTTT.

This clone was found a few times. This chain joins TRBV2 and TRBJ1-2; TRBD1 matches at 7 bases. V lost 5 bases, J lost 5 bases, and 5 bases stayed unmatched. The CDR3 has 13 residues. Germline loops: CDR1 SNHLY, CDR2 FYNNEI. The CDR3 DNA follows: TGTGCCAGCAGTAGGGACAGTTCTTATGGCTACACCTTC. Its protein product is CASSRDSSYGYTF.

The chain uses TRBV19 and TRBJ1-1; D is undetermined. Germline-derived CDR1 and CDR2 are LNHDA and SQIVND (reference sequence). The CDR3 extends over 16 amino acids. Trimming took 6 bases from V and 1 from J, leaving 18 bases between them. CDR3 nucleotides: TGTGCCAGTAGCCCGGGTAGTTATCTTTCGAACACTGAAGCTTTCTTT. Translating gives CASSPGSYLSNTEAFF. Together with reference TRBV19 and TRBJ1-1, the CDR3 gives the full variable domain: DGGITQSPKYLFRKEGQNVTLSCEQNLNHDAMYWYRQDPGQGLRLIYYSQIVNDFQKGDIAEGYSVSREKKESFPLTVTSAQKNPTAFYLCASSPGSYLSNTEAFFGQGTRLTVV.

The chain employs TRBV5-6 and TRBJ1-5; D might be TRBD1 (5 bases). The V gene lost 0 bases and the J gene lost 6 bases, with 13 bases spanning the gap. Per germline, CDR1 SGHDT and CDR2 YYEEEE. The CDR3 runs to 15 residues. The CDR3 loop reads CASSLGQGVGQPQHF. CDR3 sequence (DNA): TGTGCCAGCAGCTTGGGGCAGGGAGTCGGTCAGCCCCAGCATTTT.

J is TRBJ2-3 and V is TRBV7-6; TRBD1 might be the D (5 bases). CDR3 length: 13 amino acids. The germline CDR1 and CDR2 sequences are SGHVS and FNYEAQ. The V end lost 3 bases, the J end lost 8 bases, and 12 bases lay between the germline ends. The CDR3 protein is CASSFSGASTQYF. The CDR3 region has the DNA TGTGCCAGCAGCTTCAGTGGGGCCAGTACGCAGTATTTT.

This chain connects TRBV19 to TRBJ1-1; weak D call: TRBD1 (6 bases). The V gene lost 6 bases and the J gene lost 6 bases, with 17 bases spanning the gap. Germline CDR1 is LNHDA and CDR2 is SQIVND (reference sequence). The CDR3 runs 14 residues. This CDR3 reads CASRRGNRAPEAFF. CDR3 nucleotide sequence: TGTGCCAGTAGGAGGGGTAACAGGGCTCCTGAAGCTTTCTTT.

CDR3 bases: TGCGCCAGCAGCTTAGCTGCTTCTGGGGCCAACGTCCTGACTTTC. It yields the protein CASSLAASGANVLTF. The chain joins TRBV5-1 to TRBJ2-6; D unclear. The CDR3 is 15 amino acids. V lost 2 bases, J lost 1 base, and 7 bases lay in between. Germline CDR1 SGHRS, CDR2 YFSETQ.

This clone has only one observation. CDR3 loop: CASSLIQGSNTGELFF. The CDR3 coding sequence is TGTGCCAGCAGTTTGATTCAGGGGTCTAACACCGGGGAGCTGTTTTTT. This chain connects TRBV28 to TRBJ2-2; TRBD1 might be the D (6 bases). From germline, CDR1 is MDHEN and CDR2 SYDVKM. This CDR3 spans 16 amino acids. V was shortened by 3 bases and J by 2 bases, with 13 bases between the two germline ends.